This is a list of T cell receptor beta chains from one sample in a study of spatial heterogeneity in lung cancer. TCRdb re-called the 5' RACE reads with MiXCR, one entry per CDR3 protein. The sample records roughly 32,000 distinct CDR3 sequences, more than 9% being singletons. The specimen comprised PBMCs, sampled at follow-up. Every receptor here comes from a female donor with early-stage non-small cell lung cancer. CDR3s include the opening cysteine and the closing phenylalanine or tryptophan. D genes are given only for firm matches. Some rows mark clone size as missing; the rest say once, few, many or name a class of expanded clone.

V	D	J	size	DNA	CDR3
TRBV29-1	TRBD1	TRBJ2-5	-	TGCAGCGTCCTCCTGACAGGGGCGCCCCAAGAGACCCAGTACTTC	CSVLLTGAPQETQYF
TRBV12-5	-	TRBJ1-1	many	TGTGCTAGTGGTTTGGTACGTTACCCCTCGACAGGGAACACTGAAGCTTTCTTT	CASGLVRYPSTGNTEAFF
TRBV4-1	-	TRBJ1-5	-	TGCGCCAGCAGCCAAGAGTTCGGGGGGAATCAGCCCCAGCATTTT	CASSQEFGGNQPQHF
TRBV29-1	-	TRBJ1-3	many	TGCAGCGTTGCTTGGGCAGGGACTGGAAACACCATATATTTT	CSVAWAGTGNTIYF
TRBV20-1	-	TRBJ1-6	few	TGCAGTGCTCGGGGGCTTCAGCCTATCTCCTATAATTCACCCCTCCACTTT	CSARGLQPISYNSPLHF
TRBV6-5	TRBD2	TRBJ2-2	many	TGTGCCAGCAGTAGTAGCGGGGGGGACACCGGGGAGCTGTTTTTT	CASSSSGGDTGELFF
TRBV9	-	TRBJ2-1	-	TGTGCCAGCAGCTCCGTAGGCGATGAGCAGTTCTTC	CASSSVGDEQFF
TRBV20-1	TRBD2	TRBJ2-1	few	TGCAGTGCTAGGGAGCGGGGGAGATCCTACAATGAGCAGTTCTTC	CSARERGRSYNEQFF
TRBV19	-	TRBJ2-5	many	TGTGCCAGTAGTATTTGGGGCTCGCGAGAGACCCAGTACTTC	CASSIWGSRETQYF
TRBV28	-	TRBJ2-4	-	TGTGCCAGCAAACTGACGGGTTTTTGGGGCATTCAGTACTTC	CASKLTGFWGIQYF
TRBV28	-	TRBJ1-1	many	TGTGCCAGCAGTTCCTCAGGGGCGGGCACGGCTTTCTTT	CASSSSGAGTAFF
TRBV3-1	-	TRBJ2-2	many	TGTGCCAGCAGCCCCCTGATGGGGGCGAGGACCGGGGAGCTGTTTTTT	CASSPLMGARTGELFF
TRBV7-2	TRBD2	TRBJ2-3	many	TGTGCCAGCAGCTCAGTGACTAGCGGGGGTCGAGATACGCAGTATTTT	CASSSVTSGGRDTQYF
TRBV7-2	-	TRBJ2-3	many	TGTGCCAGCAGCTTAGGCCAGGGCAGCACAGATACGCAGTATTTT	CASSLGQGSTDTQYF
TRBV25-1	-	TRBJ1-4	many	TGTGCCAGCAGTCAAAGTCACAGGGAAAAACTGTTTTTT	CASSQSHREKLFF
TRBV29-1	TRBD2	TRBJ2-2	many	TGCAGCGTTGAACTAGCGGAGAACGGGGAGCTGTTTTTT	CSVELAENGELFF
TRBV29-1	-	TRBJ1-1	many	TGCAGCGTTGAAGAAAACTGGCAGAACACTGAAGCTTTCTTT	CSVEENWQNTEAFF
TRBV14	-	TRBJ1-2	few	TGTGCCAGCAGTTTACAGGTTGACTATGGCTACACCTTC	CASSLQVDYGYTF
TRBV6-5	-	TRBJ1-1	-	TGTGCCAGCACCCCCACGGGGGCGCGAGAAACTGAAGCTTTCTTT	CASTPTGARETEAFF
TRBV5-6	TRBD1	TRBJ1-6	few	TGTGCCAGCAGCTTGAACAGGGGCTCCTATAATTCACCCCTCCACTTT	CASSLNRGSYNSPLHF
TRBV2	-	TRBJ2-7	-	TGTGCCAGCAGTCCCATGACAGATTACGAGCAGTACTTC	CASSPMTDYEQYF
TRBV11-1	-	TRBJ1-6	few	TGTGCCAGCAGCTTGGGGCCCGGTGGTTCACCCCTCCACTTT	CASSLGPGGSPLHF
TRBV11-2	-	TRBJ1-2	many	TGTGCCAGCAGCACCGGGACTTCTAACTATGGCTACACCTTC	CASSTGTSNYGYTF
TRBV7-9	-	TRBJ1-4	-	TGTGCCAGCAGCCCGGCGGGGGGCCCTAATGAAAAACTGTTTTTT	CASSPAGGPNEKLFF
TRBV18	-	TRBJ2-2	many	TGTGCCAGCTCACCGGCCACCGAGACACGAAACACCGGGGAGCTGTTTTTT	CASSPATETRNTGELFF
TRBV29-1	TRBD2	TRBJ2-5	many	TGCAGCGCTCTGACTAGCGGGGGGTTACAGACCCAGTACTTC	CSALTSGGLQTQYF
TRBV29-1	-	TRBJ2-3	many	TGCAGCGTGAGCCTAGCGACAGATACGCAGTATTTT	CSVSLATDTQYF
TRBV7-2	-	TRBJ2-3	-	TGTGCCAGCAGCTCCTCAGGCGTCACAGATACGCAGTATTTT	CASSSSGVTDTQYF
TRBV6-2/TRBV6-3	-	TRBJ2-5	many	-	CASSYSPSGGFLETQYF
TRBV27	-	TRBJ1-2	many	TGTGCCAGCAGTCCCCCCGACAGATCCTTCTGGGGCTACACCTTC	CASSPPDRSFWGYTF
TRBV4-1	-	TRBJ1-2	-	TGCGCCAGCAGCCAAGATTGGGGGGAGGATGGCTACACCTTC	CASSQDWGEDGYTF
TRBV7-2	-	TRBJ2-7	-	TGTGCCAGCAGCCTCCTCGAGGGCTACGAGCAGTACTTC	CASSLLEGYEQYF
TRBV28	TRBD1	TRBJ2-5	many	TGTGCCAGCAGTTTTAGGGACAGGGGTCTGGAGACCCAGTACTTC	CASSFRDRGLETQYF
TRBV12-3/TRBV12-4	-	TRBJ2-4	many	TGTGCCAGCAAAGGGCCCAACAAAAACATTCAGTACTTC	CASKGPNKNIQYF
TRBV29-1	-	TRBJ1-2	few	TGCAGCGTTGTAGACTTGGGGGAACGGCTTGGCTACACCTTC	CSVVDLGERLGYTF
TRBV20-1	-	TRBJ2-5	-	TGCAGTGCTAGATCCCGGAACCAAGAGACCCAGTACTTC	CSARSRNQETQYF
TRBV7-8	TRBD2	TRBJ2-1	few	TGTGCCAGCAGCTCACCGGGACTAGTCCAGTTCTTC	CASSSPGLVQFF
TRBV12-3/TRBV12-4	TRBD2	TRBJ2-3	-	TGTGCCAGCAGTTCTCCCGGGACTAGCGGGGGGCTCACAGATACGCAGTATTTT	CASSSPGTSGGLTDTQYF
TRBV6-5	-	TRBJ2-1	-	TGTGCCAGCAGCCCCACGAGGAGTTTTGAGCAGTTCTTC	CASSPTRSFEQFF
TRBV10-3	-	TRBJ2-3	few	TGTGCCATCAACGGGGACGGTGTAGATACGCAGTATTTT	CAINGDGVDTQYF
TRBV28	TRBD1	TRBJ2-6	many	TGTGCCAGCAGTTCCCTACAGGGGGGCCTATTCTCTGGGGCCAACGTCCTGACTTTC	CASSSLQGGLFSGANVLTF
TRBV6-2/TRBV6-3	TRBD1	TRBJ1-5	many	TGTGCCAGCAGTTACCGACAGGGGGGAGGCAATCAGCCCCAGCATTTT	CASSYRQGGGNQPQHF
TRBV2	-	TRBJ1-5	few	TGTGCCAGCAGTGAAGACCATCGTGGCAATCAGCCCCAGCATTTT	CASSEDHRGNQPQHF